This TCR beta chain was identified during a study of cytomegalovirus exposure and HLA in healthy donors. Study as a whole: According to later analysis, the same platform produced the roughly 120 validation and 600 to 800 first-cohort repertoires. Study-level points and caveats: Both high specificity and high sensitivity reportedly marked the classifier's diagnosis of cytomegalovirus status. Many donors shared some public TCRs, even though most TCR sequences were rare.

Libraries were prepared by immunoSEQ multiplex PCR; TCRdb keeps only in-frame clonotypes and omits some of them. The table includes about 78,000 clones, 90% to 97% detected once. V was shortened by 5 bases and J by 4 bases, with 14 bases between the two germline ends. Germline CDR1 is MDHEN and CDR2 is SYDVKM. This CDR3 is 14 amino acids long. Separate from the approximately 670-subject first cohort, the roughly 110-subject validation cohort was the one that the donors belonged to. A note on this clone: The antigen remains unidentified.

This clonotype originated in a young man in good health and CMV-seropositive. The chain joins TRBV28 to TRBJ2-5, with D tentatively TRBD2 (6 bases). Input material: PBMCs. CDR3 sequence reads: CASSRPGESETQYF. CDR3 bases: TGTGCCAGCAGTAGGCCGGGAGAGTCAGAGACCCAGTACTTC.